Listed below are T cell receptor beta chains from one sample, sequenced in a study of tumor and adjacent non-tumor tissue in lung cancer. TCRdb reprocessed the multiplex PCR reads via MiXCR and lists one record per CDR3 protein. The sample carries approximately 100,000 distinct CDR3 sequences, 60% to 80% recorded once. Sequencing was performed on distant non-tumor lung tissue. These TCRs come from a young man with non-small cell lung cancer. The CDR3 runs from the conserved cysteine through the conserved F or W. A D gene is named only where the DNA matches it firmly. Size is omitted from some rows. Given values are once, few, many or a class for expanded clones.

V gene	D gene	clone size	J gene	CDR3 DNA	CDR3 protein
TRBV12-3/TRBV12-4	.	.	TRBJ2-7	TGTGCCAGCAGCCATGACTGGCTCGAGCAGTACTTC	CASSHDWLEQYF
TRBV7-9	.	.	TRBJ2-7	TGTGCCAGCAGCTTCGGGACGGCCTCGGGGCAGTACTTC	CASSFGTASGQYF
TRBV5-1	.	.	TRBJ2-6	TGCGCCAGCAGCTTGGGGCACGGCTCTGGGGCCAACGTCCTGACTTTC	CASSLGHGSGANVLTF
TRBV5-1	.	.	TRBJ2-5	TGCGCCAGCAGCTTGCTGGGAGAGACCCAGTATTTC	CASSLLGETQYF
TRBV10-3	TRBD2	many	TRBJ2-5	TGTGCCATCAGTGACCGGGGACTAGCGGGGGGCACCCAAGAGACCCAGTACTTC	CAISDRGLAGGTQETQYF
TRBV10-3	.	.	TRBJ2-5	TGTGCCATCAGTGCCTCGGAGCAGGGTGGAGAGACCCAGTACTTC	CAISASEQGGETQYF
TRBV4-2	TRBD2	.	TRBJ2-1	TGTGCCAGCAGCCAACACCTTCATAGCGGGGGGACCTACAATGAACAGTTCTTC	CASSQHLHSGGTYNEQFF
TRBV4-1	.	.	TRBJ1-5	TGCGCCAGCAACCAAGAACCAGGAAGCAATCAGCCCCGGCATTTT	CASNQEPGSNQPRHF
TRBV11-2	.	.	TRBJ2-1	TGTGCCAGCAGCTTAGGAGCCGGTGGTTCCTACAAAAAGCAGTTCTTC	CASSLGAGGSYKKQFF
TRBV6-2/TRBV6-3	.	.	TRBJ2-1	TGTGCCAGCGGGATGGAGGGGACCTACAATGAGCAGTCCTTC	CASGMEGTYNEQSF
TRBV11-2	TRBD1	few	TRBJ1-1	TGCGCCAGCAGCCAAGTTTCGACAGGGGTTAACACTGAAGCTTTCTTT	CASSQVSTGVNTEAFF
TRBV11-1	.	few	TRBJ2-1	TGTGTCAGCAGCCCGACGAATAGAGGCAATGAGCAGTTCTTC	CVSSPTNRGNEQFF
TRBV29-1	.	.	TRBJ2-3	TGCGGCGCTAAACTAGGTACAGATACGCAGTATTTT	CGAKLGTDTQYF
TRBV12-3/TRBV12-4	TRBD1	.	TRBJ2-3	TGTGCCAGCAGTCTACAGGGGGATACGCAGTATTTT	CASSLQGDTQYF
TRBV11-1	TRBD1	.	TRBJ2-2	TGTGCCAACGGCCCAAGCCCACAGGGGACCAGGGAGCTGTTTTTT	CANGPSPQGTRELFF
TRBV4-3	TRBD1	.	TRBJ2-3	TGTGCCAGCAGCCAAGATGTGACAGGGGGCGGGTATACGCGGTATTTT	CASSQDVTGGGYTRYF
TRBV4-1	.	.	TRBJ2-7	TGCGCCAGTAGCCAAGCCCCCGAGCGGGAGCAGTACTTC	CASSQAPEREQYF
TRBV6-2/TRBV6-3	.	.	TRBJ2-7	TGTGCCAGCAATACAAAGTTCAACGAGCAGTACTTC	CASNTKFNEQYF
TRBV11-2	.	few	TRBJ2-2	TGTGTCAGCAGCTTAGTGGCAGGGTCCCTCTTAGGCACCGGGGAACTGCTTTTT	CVSSLVAGSLLGTGELLF
TRBV11-2	TRBD2	.	TRBJ2-5	TGTGCCAGCAGCTTAATTCGACCTAGCGGACAAGAGACCCAGTACTTC	CASSLIRPSGQETQYF
TRBV11-2	.	many	TRBJ2-3	TGTGCCAGCAGTTTTTCCCGACTAGTTGGGCCCACAGATACGCAGTATTTT	CASSFSRLVGPTDTQYF
TRBV30	TRBD1	.	TRBJ1-5	TGTGCCTGGAGTAGACAGGGGGGGCAGCAACAGCATTTT	CAWSRQGGQQQHF
TRBV12-3/TRBV12-4	TRBD2	.	TRBJ2-5	TGTGCCAACAGCGAACTCTGGACTAGCGGCCAAGAGACCCAGTACTTC	CANSELWTSGQETQYF
TRBV29-1	.	many	TRBJ2-4	TGCAGCGTTGAGTTCGGAGCGGCCAAAAACATTCAGTACTTC	CSVEFGAAKNIQYF
TRBV10-3	TRBD1	many	TRBJ1-2	TGTGCCATCAGTGAGGGACAGGGGTATGGCTACACCTTC	CAISEGQGYGYTF
TRBV12-3/TRBV12-4	TRBD1	.	TRBJ1-2	TGTGCCAGCAGTACCCGGACAGGGGAGAATGGCTACACCTTC	CASSTRTGENGYTF
TRBV11-3	TRBD2	.	TRBJ2-3	TGTGCTAACAGCTCCAAGGGACTAGCGGGAGAAGATACGCAGTACTTT	CANSSKGLAGEDTQYF
TRBV6-2/TRBV6-3	.	.	TRBJ2-6	TGTGCCAGCAAAGTCGGGGTGGGAAGTGGGGCCAACGTCCTGACTTTC	CASKVGVGSGANVLTF
TRBV12-3/TRBV12-4	.	.	TRBJ2-5	TGTGCCAGCAGACCCGACGGGACAACCGGAGAGACCCAGTACTTC	CASRPDGTTGETQYF
TRBV5-1	.	.	TRBJ2-1	TGCGCCAGCAGCTTGGGGCAGGGCACCTACAATGAGCAGTTCTTC	CASSLGQGTYNEQFF
TRBV20-1	TRBD2	.	TRBJ2-5	TGCAGTGCTGACGGACTAGCGGGGGATACTACCCGTCAAGAGACCCGGTACTTC	CSADGLAGDTTRQETRYF
TRBV10-3	TRBD1	.	TRBJ1-6	TGTACCATCAGCACGACAGGGGGGGATTCATCCCTCCACTTT	CTISTTGGDSSLHF
TRBV20-1	.	.	TRBJ1-4	TGCAGTGCTCCGGAGGGGACAAGGGGAAAAAAACTGTTTTTT	CSAPEGTRGKKLFF
TRBV11-1	.	few	TRBJ2-4	TGTGCCAGCATCCACTCAGGCAGGGCGACCAAAAACATTCCGTGCTTC	CASIHSGRATKNIPCF
TRBV7-8	TRBD1	many	TRBJ1-1	TGTGCCAGCAGCTTAGGACAGGGGGCATATAACACTGAAGCTTTCTTT	CASSLGQGAYNTEAFF
TRBV12-3/TRBV12-4	TRBD2	once	TRBJ2-1	TGTCCCAGCACCCGGACTAGCGGGGGGGCCTGTAATGAGCGGTTCTTC	CPSTRTSGGACNERFF
TRBV5-6	.	few	TRBJ1-1	TGTGCCAGCAACCTCAGGGGATTGAACACTGAAGCTTTCTTT	CASNLRGLNTEAFF
TRBV29-1	.	many	TRBJ1-1	TGCAGCGTGGGGGGAATGACGGACACTGAAGCTTTCTTT	CSVGGMTDTEAFF
TRBV6-6	.	.	TRBJ1-4	TGTGCCAGCAGAAGACAGAATGAAAAACTGTCTTTT	CASRRQNEKLSF
TRBV21-1	.	few	TRBJ2-7	TGTGCCAGCGGACAGGGGGACCCGAGCTCCTACGAGCAGTACTTC	CASGQGDPSSYEQYF
TRBV7-2	.	.	TRBJ2-5	TGTGCCAGCAGCTTAACGGTTACAGAGACCCAGTACTTC	CASSLTVTETQYF
TRBV5-5	.	many	TRBJ2-7	TGTGCCAGCAGCCCACCGGGACATTCTTACGAGCAGTACTTC	CASSPPGHSYEQYF
TRBV24-1	TRBD2	.	TRBJ2-1	TGTGTCACCAGTGACCTTAGGACTAGCGGGCGGAAGAATGAGCAGTTCTTC	CVTSDLRTSGRKNEQFF
TRBV6-5	TRBD1	many	TRBJ2-1	TGTGCCAGCAGTGGGGACAGGGGGGATGAGCAGTTCTTC	CASSGDRGDEQFF
TRBV5-1	TRBD2	.	TRBJ2-6	TGCGCCAGCAACCGAGCGGGAGGGGCTGGGGCCAACGTCCTGACTTTC	CASNRAGGAGANVLTF
TRBV7-9	.	few	TRBJ1-1	TGTGCCAGCAGCTTAACGGGGCGGGGGGCTGAAGCTTTCTTT	CASSLTGRGAEAFF
TRBV4-2	.	once	TRBJ2-7	TGTACCAGTAGCCAAGATGACGGGGGCTACTACGAGCAGTACTTC	CTSSQDDGGYYEQYF
TRBV12-3/TRBV12-4	TRBD1	many	TRBJ2-2	TGTGCCAGCAGTACCGGGACAGGGGGTGGTACCGGGGAGCTGTTTTTT	CASSTGTGGGTGELFF
TRBV4-1	TRBD2	many	TRBJ2-3	TGCGCCAGCAGCCGGACTAGCGGGGGGTGGTCAGATACGCAGTATTTT	CASSRTSGGWSDTQYF